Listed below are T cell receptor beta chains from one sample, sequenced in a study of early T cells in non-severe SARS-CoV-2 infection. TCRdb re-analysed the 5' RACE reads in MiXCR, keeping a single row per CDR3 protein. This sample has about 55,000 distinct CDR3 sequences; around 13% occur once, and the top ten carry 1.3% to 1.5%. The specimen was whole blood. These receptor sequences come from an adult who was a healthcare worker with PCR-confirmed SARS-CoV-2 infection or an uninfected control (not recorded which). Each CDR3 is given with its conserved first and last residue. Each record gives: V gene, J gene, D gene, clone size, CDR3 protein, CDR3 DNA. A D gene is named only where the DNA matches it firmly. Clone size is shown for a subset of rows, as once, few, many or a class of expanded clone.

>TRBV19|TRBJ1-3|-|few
CASSPGNTIYF
TGTGCCAGTAGCCCCGGAAACACCATATATTTT
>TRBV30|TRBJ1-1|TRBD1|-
CAWREDRATEAFF
TGTGCCTGGAGGGAGGACAGGGCCACTGAAGCTTTCTTT
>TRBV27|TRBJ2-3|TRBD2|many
CASSPGGGPSTDTQYF
TGTGCCAGCAGTCCGGGGGGAGGGCCGAGCACAGATACGCAGTATTTT
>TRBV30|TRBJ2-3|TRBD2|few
CAWSVREQRGGLTDTQYF
TGTGCCTGGAGTGTACGGGAGCAGCGGGGGGGCCTGACAGATACGCAGTATTTT
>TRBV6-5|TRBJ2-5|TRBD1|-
CASRGQGASKTQYF
TGTGCCAGCAGGGGACAGGGGGCGTCAAAGACCCAGTACTTC
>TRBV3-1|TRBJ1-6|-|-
CASRPEPTNSPLHF
TGTGCCAGCAGACCCGAGCCCACGAATTCACCCCTCCACTTT
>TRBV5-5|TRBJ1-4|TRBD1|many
CASSSGQGEKLFF
TGTGCCAGCAGCAGCGGACAGGGTGAAAAACTGTTTTTT
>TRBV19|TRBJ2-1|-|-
CASSGQPYNEQFF
TGTGCCAGTAGTGGACAGCCTTACAATGAGCAGTTCTTC
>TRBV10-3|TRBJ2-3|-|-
CAISGTESTDTQYF
TGTGCCATCAGTGGCACCGAAAGCACAGATACGCAGTATTTT
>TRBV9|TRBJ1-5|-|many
CANTPGGQPQHF
TGTGCCAATACCCCGGGAGGCCAGCCCCAGCATTTT
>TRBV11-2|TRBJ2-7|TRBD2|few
CASSLRLAGSHEQYF
TGTGCCAGCAGCCTTAGACTAGCGGGGTCCCACGAGCAGTACTTC
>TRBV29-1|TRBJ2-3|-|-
CSVPGLGGSTDTQYF
TGCAGCGTTCCCGGACTAGGGGGAAGCACAGATACGCAGTATTTT
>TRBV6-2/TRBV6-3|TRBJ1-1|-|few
CASSSPARNTEAFF
TGTGCCAGCAGTTCCCCCGCGCGGAACACTGAAGCTTTCTTT
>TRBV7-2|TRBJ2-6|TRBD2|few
CASSLSGGAGGANVLTF
TGTGCCAGCAGCCTTAGCGGGGGGGCCGGTGGGGCCAACGTCCTGACTTTC
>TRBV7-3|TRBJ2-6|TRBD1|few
CASSLQGAGANVLTF
TGTGCCAGCAGTTTACAGGGGGCCGGGGCCAACGTCCTGACTTTC
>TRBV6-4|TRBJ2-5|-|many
CASSRDIQETQYF
TGTGCCAGCAGCCGGGACATCCAAGAGACCCAGTACTTC
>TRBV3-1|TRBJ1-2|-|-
CASSPDGGSNYGYTF
TGTGCCAGCAGCCCCGACGGCGGCAGCAACTATGGCTACACCTTC
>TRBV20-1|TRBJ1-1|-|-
CSASRGDADTEAFF
TGCAGTGCTTCCCGGGGGGACGCGGACACTGAAGCTTTCTTT
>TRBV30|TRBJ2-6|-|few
CAWSVQFPNVLTF
TGTGCCTGGAGTGTACAATTCCCTAACGTCCTGACTTTC
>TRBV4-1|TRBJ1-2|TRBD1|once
CASSQEAPGQSYGYTF
TGCGCCAGCAGCCAGGAAGCACCGGGACAGTCCTATGGCTACACCTTC
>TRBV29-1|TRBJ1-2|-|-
CSVEKDSNYGYTF
TGCAGCGTTGAAAAGGACAGTAACTATGGCTACACCTTC
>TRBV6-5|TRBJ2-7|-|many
CASSRKPGESYEQYF
TGTGCCAGCAGCCGAAAGCCAGGAGAGTCCTACGAGCAGTACTTC
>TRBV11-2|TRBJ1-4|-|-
CASSFRGEKLFF
TGTGCCAGCAGCTTTCGGGGCGAAAAACTGTTTTTT
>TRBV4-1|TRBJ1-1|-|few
CASSQGPLNTEAFF
TGCGCCAGCAGCCAAGGACCGTTGAACACTGAAGCTTTCTTT
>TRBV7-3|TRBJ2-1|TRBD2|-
CASSPYASSGPYNEQFF
TGTGCCAGCAGCCCTTATGCCTCTAGCGGTCCTTACAATGAGCAGTTCTTC
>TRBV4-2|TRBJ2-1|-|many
CASSRWDPSSYNEQFF
TGTGCCAGCAGCCGGTGGGACCCGAGCTCCTACAATGAGCAGTTCTTC
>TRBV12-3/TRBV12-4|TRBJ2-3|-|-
CASRGWDPGTDTQYF
TGTGCCAGCAGGGGGTGGGATCCGGGCACAGATACGCAGTATTTT
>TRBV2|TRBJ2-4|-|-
CASSDSAAKNIQYF
TGTGCCAGCAGTGACAGTGCGGCCAAAAACATTCAGTACTTC
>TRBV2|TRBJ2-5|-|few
CASSEDYLQETQYF
TGTGCCAGCAGTGAAGACTACCTCCAAGAGACCCAGTACTTC
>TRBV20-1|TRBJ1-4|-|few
CSASSQAPLGKLFF
TGCAGTGCTAGTAGTCAGGCACCACTTGGGAAACTGTTTTTT
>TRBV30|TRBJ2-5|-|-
CAWGGRLSGFRTQYF
TGTGCCTGGGGGGGAAGATTATCTGGTTTTCGGACCCAGTACTTC
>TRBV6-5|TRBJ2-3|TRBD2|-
CASSYRGVGVGKDTQYF
TGTGCCAGCAGTTATCGGGGGGTAGGGGTTGGTAAAGATACGCAGTATTTT